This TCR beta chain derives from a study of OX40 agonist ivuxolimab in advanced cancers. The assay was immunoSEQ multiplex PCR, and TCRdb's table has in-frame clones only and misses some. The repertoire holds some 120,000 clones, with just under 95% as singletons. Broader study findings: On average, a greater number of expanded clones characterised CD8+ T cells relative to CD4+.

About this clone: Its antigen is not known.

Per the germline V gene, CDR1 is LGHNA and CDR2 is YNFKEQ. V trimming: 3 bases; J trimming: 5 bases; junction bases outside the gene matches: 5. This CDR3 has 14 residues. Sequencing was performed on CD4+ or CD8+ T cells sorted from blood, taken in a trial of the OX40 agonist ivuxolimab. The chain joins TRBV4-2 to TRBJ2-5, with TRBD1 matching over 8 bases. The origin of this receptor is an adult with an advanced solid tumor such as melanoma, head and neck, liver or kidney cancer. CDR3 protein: CASSQAGGQETQYF. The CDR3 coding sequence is TGTGCCAGCAGCCAGGCAGGGGGCCAGGAGACCCAGTACTTC.